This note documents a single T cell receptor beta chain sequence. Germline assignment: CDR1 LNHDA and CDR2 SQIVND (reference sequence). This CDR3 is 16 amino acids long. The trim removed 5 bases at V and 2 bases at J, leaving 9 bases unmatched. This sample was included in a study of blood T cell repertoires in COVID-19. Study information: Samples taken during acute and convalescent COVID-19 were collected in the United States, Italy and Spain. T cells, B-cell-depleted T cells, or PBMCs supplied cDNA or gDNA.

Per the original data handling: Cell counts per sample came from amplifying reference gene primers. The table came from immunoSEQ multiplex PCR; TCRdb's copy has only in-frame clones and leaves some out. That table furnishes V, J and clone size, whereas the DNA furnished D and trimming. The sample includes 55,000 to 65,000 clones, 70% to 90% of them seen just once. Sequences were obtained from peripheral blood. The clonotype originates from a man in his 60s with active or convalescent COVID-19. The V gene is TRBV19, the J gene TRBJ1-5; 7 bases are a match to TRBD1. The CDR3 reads CASSPGKGTGNQPQHF. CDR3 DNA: TGTGCCAGTAGTCCAGGAAAGGGGACAGGCAATCAGCCCCAGCATTTT.